This TCR beta chain appears in the sequencing data of a study of blood T cell repertoires in COVID-19. The germline V gene encodes CDR1 MNHEY and CDR2 SVGAGI. This CDR3 comprises 15 residues. The V end lost 4 bases, the J end lost 0 bases, and 9 bases lay between the germline ends. This clone occurred once. Repertoires were generated with immunoSEQ multiplex PCR, while TCRdb's copy carries only in-frame clones and drops some. The data contain hundreds of thousands of clones, 65% to 85% of them singletons. The specimen was PBMCs or T cells enriched from blood (not recorded which). This sequence originates from a man between 25 and 39 years old with acute COVID-19. The V gene is TRBV6-5, the J gene TRBJ1-4, with D perhaps TRBD1 (5 bases). CDR3 loop: CASSSGGATNEKLFF. CDR3 bases: TGTGCCAGCAGTTCCGGGGGGGCAACTAATGAAAAACTGTTTTTT.